The T cell receptor beta chain described here comes from a study of T cell responses to AZD1222 COVID-19 vaccine. Study-wide points: The span of vaccine-associated CD4 TCRs extended across spike, with dominance at 160-218 and 743-854. The donors showed a predominance of white British ancestry and of females, with possible underestimation of clonal diversity.

Concerning this clone itself: Antigen specificity is unknown.

Germline CDR1 is LGHDT and CDR2 is YNNKEL (reference sequence). With V trimmed by 5 bases and J by 7 bases, 5 bases remained unmatched. There are 12 residues in the CDR3. Sequencing used immunoSEQ multiplex PCR; TCRdb keeps in-frame clones, though not all of them. Of fewer than 200,000 clones listed, approximately 92% are singletons. The material was peripheral blood, obtained on day 0 of AZD1222 vaccination. The chain uses TRBV3-1 (or the pseudogene TRBV3-2) and TRBJ2-7; 7 bases match TRBD2. This clonotype was sampled from an adult in good health. This CDR3 reads CASSSWGGEQYF. The DNA for the CDR3 is TGTGCCAGCAGCTCATGGGGAGGGGAGCAGTACTTC.